This T cell receptor beta chain appears in the sequencing data of a study of T cell responses to AZD1222 COVID-19 vaccine. Study-level findings and limits: The donors showed a predominance of white British ancestry and of females, with possible underestimation of clonal diversity.

The trim removed 5 bases at V and 1 base at J, leaving 2 bases unmatched. The germline V gene has CDR1 LNHDA and CDR2 SQIVND (reference sequence). This CDR3 has 14 residues. In the case of this clone: Its target is not known.

The assay was immunoSEQ multiplex PCR, and TCRdb's table has in-frame clones only and misses some. Here the sample spans 150,000 or so clones, approximately 86% being singletons. This receptor was taken from an adult who had recovered from COVID-19. The J gene is TRBJ1-1, the V gene TRBV19; 9 bases map to TRBD1. The sample here was peripheral blood, taken after recovery from COVID-19. The CDR3 DNA reads TGTGCCAGTAGTCCGGGACAGGGGAACACTGAAGCTTTCTTT. Translating it yields CASSPGQGNTEAFF.